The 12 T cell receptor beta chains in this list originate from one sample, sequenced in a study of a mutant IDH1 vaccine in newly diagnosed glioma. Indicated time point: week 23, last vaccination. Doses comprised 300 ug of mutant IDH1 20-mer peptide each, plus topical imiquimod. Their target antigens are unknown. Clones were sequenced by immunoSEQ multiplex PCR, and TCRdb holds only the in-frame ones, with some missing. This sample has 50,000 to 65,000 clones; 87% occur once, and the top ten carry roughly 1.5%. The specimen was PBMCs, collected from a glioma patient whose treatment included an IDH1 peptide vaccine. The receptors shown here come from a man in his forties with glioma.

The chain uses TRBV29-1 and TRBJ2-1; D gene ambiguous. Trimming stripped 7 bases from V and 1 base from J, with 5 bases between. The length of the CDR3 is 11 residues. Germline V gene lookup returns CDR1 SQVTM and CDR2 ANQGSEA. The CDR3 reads CSATSYNEQFF. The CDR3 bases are TGCAGCGCCACTTCCTACAATGAGCAGTTCTTC.

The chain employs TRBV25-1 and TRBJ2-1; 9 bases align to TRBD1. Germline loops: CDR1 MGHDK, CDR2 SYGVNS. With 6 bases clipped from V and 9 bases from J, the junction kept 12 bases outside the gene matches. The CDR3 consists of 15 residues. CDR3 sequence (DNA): TGTGCCAGCAGCCCCGGTGGGACAGGGATAACTGAGCAGTTCTTC. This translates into CASSPGGTGITEQFF.

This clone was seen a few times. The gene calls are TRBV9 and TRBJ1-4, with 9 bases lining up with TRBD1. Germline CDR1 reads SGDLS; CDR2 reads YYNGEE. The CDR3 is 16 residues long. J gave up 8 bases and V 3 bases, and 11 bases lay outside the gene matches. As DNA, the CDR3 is TGTGCCAGCAGCGCCCTGGAAGGAGGGACAGGGGAAAAACTGTTTTTT. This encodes CASSALEGGTGEKLFF.

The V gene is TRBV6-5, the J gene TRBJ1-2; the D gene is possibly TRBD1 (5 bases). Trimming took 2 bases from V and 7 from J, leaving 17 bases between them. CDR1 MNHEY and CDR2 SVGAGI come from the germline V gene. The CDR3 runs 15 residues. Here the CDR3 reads CASSYQGRPRLGYTF. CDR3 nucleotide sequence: TGTGCCAGCAGTTACCAGGGACGTCCTCGGCTTGGCTACACCTTC.

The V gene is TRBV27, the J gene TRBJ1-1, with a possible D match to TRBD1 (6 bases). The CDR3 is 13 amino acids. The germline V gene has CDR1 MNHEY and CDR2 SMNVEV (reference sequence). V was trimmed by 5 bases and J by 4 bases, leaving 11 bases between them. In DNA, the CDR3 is TGTGCCAGCAGTCCCTGGGGGGCCACTGAAGCTTTCTTT. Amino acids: CASSPWGATEAFF.

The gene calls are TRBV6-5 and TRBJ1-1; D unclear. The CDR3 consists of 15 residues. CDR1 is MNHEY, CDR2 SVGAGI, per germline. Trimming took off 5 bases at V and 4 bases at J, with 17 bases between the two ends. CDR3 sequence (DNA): TGTGCCAGCAGTCCCCGGGCCCCCCTGGGCACTGAAGCTTTCTTT. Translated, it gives CASSPRAPLGTEAFF.

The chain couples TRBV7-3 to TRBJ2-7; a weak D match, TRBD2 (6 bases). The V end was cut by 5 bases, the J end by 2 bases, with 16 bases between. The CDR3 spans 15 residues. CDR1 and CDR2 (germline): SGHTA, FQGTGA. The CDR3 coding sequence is TGTGCCAGCAGCCCCGGCCCGGGACTCGCCTACGAGCAGTACTTC. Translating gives CASSPGPGLAYEQYF.

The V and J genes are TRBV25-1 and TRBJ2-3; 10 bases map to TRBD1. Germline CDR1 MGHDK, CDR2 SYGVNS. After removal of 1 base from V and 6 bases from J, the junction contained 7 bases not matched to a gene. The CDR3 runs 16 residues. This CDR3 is CASSELGTGVPDTQYF. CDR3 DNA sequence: TGTGCCAGCAGTGAATTGGGGACAGGGGTCCCGGATACGCAGTATTTT.

The CDR3 region is CASSSYGEQYF. The CDR3 bases are TGTGCCAGCAGCAGTTATGGCGAGCAGTACTTC. The rearrangement joins TRBV5-6 to TRBJ2-7; D is unresolved. CDR3 length: 11 residues. Trimming took off 4 bases at V and 6 bases at J, with 8 bases between the two ends. Germline values: CDR1 SGHDT, CDR2 YYEEEE.

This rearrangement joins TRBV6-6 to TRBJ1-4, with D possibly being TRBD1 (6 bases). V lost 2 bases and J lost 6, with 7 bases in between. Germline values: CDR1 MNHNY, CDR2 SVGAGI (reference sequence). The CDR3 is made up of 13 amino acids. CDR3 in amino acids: CASSYGQYEKLFF. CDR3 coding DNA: TGTGCCAGCAGTTACGGACAGTATGAAAAACTGTTTTTT.

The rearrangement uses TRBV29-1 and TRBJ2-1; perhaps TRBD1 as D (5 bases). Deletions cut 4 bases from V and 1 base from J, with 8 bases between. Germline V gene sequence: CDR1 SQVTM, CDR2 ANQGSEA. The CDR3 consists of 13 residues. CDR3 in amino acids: CSVGQGSYNEQFF. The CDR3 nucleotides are TGCAGCGTTGGGCAGGGTTCCTACAATGAGCAGTTCTTC.

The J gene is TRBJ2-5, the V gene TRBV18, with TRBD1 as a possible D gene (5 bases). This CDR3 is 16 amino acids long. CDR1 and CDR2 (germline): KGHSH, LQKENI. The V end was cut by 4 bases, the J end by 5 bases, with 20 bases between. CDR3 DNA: TGTGCCAGCTCACTATTAGCTCTCCGGCCAGGGGAGACCCAGTACTTC. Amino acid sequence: CASSLLALRPGETQYF.